This T cell receptor beta chain was recovered during a study of blood T cell repertoires in COVID-19. At the level of the study: COVID-19 samples from acute and convalescent phases originated in the United States, Italy and Spain. PBMCs, B-cell-depleted T cells, or T cells were the source of the cDNA or gDNA that made up the material.

Data came from immunoSEQ multiplex PCR; TCRdb stores just in-frame clones and leaves some out. The data show 310,000 or so clones, 80% to 95% seen once. Trimming cost V 5 bases and J 4 bases; bases outside gene matches: 10. This CDR3 contains 15 residues. CDR1 and CDR2 (germline): SGHRS, YFSETQ. Enrollees, 18 to 89 years old, lived in 24 US areas. Before being deemed recovered, Cohort 3 donors had two negative PCRs, clearance, or symptom resolution. The gene calls are TRBV5-1 and TRBJ1-2, with 8 nucleotides matching TRBD1. The specimen was PBMCs or T cells enriched from blood (not recorded which). This TCR was recovered from a woman in her 30s who had recovered from COVID-19. This CDR3 reads CASRYDRGTTYGYTF. CDR3 in DNA: TGCGCCAGCAGATACGACAGGGGAACGACCTATGGCTACACCTTC.